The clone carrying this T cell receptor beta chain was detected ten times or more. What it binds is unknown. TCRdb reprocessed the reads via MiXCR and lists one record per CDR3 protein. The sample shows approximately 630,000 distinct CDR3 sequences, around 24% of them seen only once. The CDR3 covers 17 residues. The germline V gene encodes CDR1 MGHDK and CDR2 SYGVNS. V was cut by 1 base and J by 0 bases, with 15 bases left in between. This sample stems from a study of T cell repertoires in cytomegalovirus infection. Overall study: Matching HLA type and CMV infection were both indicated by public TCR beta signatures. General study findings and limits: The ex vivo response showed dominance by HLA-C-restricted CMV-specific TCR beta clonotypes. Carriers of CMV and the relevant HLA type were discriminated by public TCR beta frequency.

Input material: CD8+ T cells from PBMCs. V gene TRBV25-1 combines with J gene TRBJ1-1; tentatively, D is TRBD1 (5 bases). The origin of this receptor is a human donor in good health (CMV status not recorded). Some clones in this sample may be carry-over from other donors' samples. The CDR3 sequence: CASSELYTGALNTEAFF. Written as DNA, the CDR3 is TGTGCCAGCAGTGAATTATATACAGGAGCCTTGAACACTGAAGCTTTCTTT.